This entry is about one T cell receptor (beta chain). Its target is unknown. Likely a read error: the CDR3 ends without its conserved phenylalanine or tryptophan. Amplification used 60 Vbeta primers and 13 Jbeta primers. Assay: immunoSEQ multiplex PCR; the TCRdb copy retains only in-frame clones and omits some. Here the sample spans under 60,000 clones, about 72% being singletons. This record comes from a study of cytomegalovirus exposure and HLA in healthy donors. Broader study findings: TCR beta chains numbering 164 were designated cytomegalovirus-associated. It was shown in a later analysis that HLA-associated TCR beta chains were more clonally expanded than other, equally common chains. In all likelihood, a cluster of highly shared sequence variants was a sequencing artifact.

This CDR3 spans 13 amino acids. In germline, CDR1 is LGHNT, CDR2 FRNRAP. V was trimmed by 8 bases and J by 0 bases, leaving 8 bases between them. This chain joins TRBV12-5 and TRBJ1-5; unclear D gene. This receptor was obtained from a woman aged 40 to 50 in good health and CMV-seropositive. Input material: PBMCs. CDR3 region: CASQRDSNQPQHV. CDR3 nucleotides: TGTGCTAGTCAACGGGATAGCAATCAGCCCCAGCATGTT.